This T cell receptor beta chain was found in a study of blood T cell repertoires in COVID-19. In the study overall: Some COVID-19 samples were acute and others convalescent; all came from the United States, Italy and Spain. Sources were T cells, B-cell-depleted T cells, or PBMCs; the material itself was cDNA or gDNA.

As handled by the study authors: The authors estimated nucleated cell counts from reference gene primer amplification. Sequencing used immunoSEQ multiplex PCR; TCRdb keeps in-frame clones, though not all of them. That table supplies the V and J calls and clone size; D and trimming were determined from the DNA. This sample has over 200,000 clones, with 75% to 85% found just once. Seattle's cohort entered during active infection and was followed longitudinally. The source material was peripheral blood. The sequence was collected from a woman aged 30 to 39 with COVID-19, enrolled during active disease.

CDR3 nucleotide sequence: TGTGCCAGTAGTATAGACGGTTTAAAAGAAAAACTGTTTTTT. Amino acid sequence: CASSIDGLKEKLFF. The chain links TRBV19 to TRBJ1-4, with D unclear. Germline V gene sequence: CDR1 LNHDA, CDR2 SQIVND (reference sequence). V lost 0 bases, J lost 8 bases, and 10 bases lay in between. CDR3 length: 14 amino acids.